Each of the 32 T cell receptor beta chains below was sequenced from the same sample in a study of blood T cells in healthy people across ages. For the second PCR, which ran for roughly 6 to 11 cycles, a sample-barcoded 5' primer and a J-beta primer mix were used. TCRdb processed the 5' RACE reads anew with MiXCR; each CDR3 protein has one entry. The sample has about 1.4 million distinct CDR3 sequences; 45% to 70% are singletons. The material sequenced was blood. The receptors stem from a young man in good health.

This chain links TRBV5-1 with TRBJ2-2; possibly TRBD2 for D (6 bases). With 4 bases removed from V and 5 bases from J, the gap between germline ends came to 21 bases. Germline-derived CDR1 and CDR2 are SGHRS and YFSETQ. The CDR3 extends over 17 amino acids. CDR3 loop: CASSELRTGEGTGELFF. The CDR3 nucleotides read TGCGCCAGCAGCGAACTCCGGACGGGGGAAGGGACCGGGGAGCTGTTTTTT.

CDR3 sequence: CSDGDTQYF. The CDR3 DNA reads TGCAGCGACGGAGATACGCAGTATTTT. This sequence joins TRBV29-1 and TRBJ2-3; D not certain. V was shortened by 7 bases and J by 5 bases, with 4 bases between the two germline ends. This CDR3 spans 9 amino acids. CDR1 is SQVTM, CDR2 ANQGSEA, per germline.

This chain joins TRBV7-9 and TRBJ1-4; the D gene is possibly TRBD1 (6 bases). There are 15 residues in the CDR3. Germline V lookup: CDR1 SEHNR, CDR2 FQNEAQ (reference sequence). Trimming stripped 3 bases from V and 7 bases from J, with 15 bases between. The CDR3 loop is CASSFNRVGREKLFF. CDR3 coding DNA: TGTGCCAGCAGCTTTAACAGGGTAGGACGTGAAAAACTGTTTTTT.

The chain recombines TRBV2 with TRBJ2-5; 9 positions agree with TRBD1. The V segment lost 4 bases and the J segment 11 bases; nucleotides outside the gene matches: 8. The CDR3 covers 13 residues. From germline, CDR1 is SNHLY and CDR2 FYNNEI. CDR3 bases: TGTGCCAGCAGTGTCGGGACAGGGTCCCAGCAGTACTTC. It encodes CASSVGTGSQQYF.

The chain is built from TRBV11-2 and TRBJ1-2; D unresolved. CDR3 length: 15 residues. Germline V gene lookup returns CDR1 SGHAT and CDR2 FQNNGV. V gave up 4 bases and J gave up 4 bases, with 16 bases separating them. CDR3 in DNA: TGTGCCAGCAGCTACACTGACCGGGATCGCTATGGCTACACCTTC. Translated: CASSYTDRDRYGYTF.

This clonotype came up a few times. V and J are TRBV4-1 and TRBJ1-4; 8 bases align to TRBD1. This CDR3 contains 15 residues. Losses at the gene ends were 6 bases for V and 7 bases for J; bases not matched to a gene: 10. Germline loops: CDR1 MGHRA, CDR2 YSYEKL. CDR3 protein: CASRRQGAEGEKLFF. The CDR3 bases are TGCGCCAGCAGGCGTCAGGGGGCGGAAGGTGAAAAACTGTTTTTT.

This chain joins TRBV29-1 and TRBJ2-1; 7 nucleotides line up with TRBD2. With 4 bases clipped from V and 9 bases from J, the junction kept 0 bases outside the gene matches. Germline V gene lookup returns CDR1 SQVTM and CDR2 ANQGSEA. This CDR3 has 10 amino acids. The CDR3 protein is CSVGGGEQFF. CDR3 nucleotides: TGCAGCGTTGGGGGGGGTGAGCAGTTCTTC.

The chain uses TRBV20-1 and TRBJ2-2; maybe TRBD1 (5 bases). This CDR3 spans 14 amino acids. V was cut by 6 bases and J by 6 bases, with 17 bases left in between. CDR1 is DFQATT, CDR2 SNEGSKA, per germline (reference sequence). The CDR3 sequence is CSAKGPAAPGELFF. For the CDR3, the DNA is TGCAGTGCGAAGGGGCCCGCTGCACCCGGGGAGCTGTTTTTT.

V gene TRBV5-1 combines with J gene TRBJ2-3; 8 bases are a match to TRBD2. Trimming at V came to 4 bases and at J to 0 bases, leaving 7 bases not matched to a gene. The CDR3 is 16 amino acids. CDR1 and CDR2 from the germline V gene are SGHRS and YFSETQ. The DNA for the CDR3 is TGCGCCAGCAGCGTGTTAGCGGGGACTAGCACAGATACGCAGTATTTT. Protein sequence: CASSVLAGTSTDTQYF.

The genes are TRBV29-1 and TRBJ2-1; 7 bases align to TRBD2. Unmatched junction bases numbered 9, after V lost 0 bases and J lost 7 bases. From germline, CDR1 is SQVTM and CDR2 ANQGSEA. This CDR3 region has 15 residues. The CDR3 reads CSVEETAGFRNEQFF. CDR3 bases: TGCAGCGTTGAAGAGACAGCGGGATTTAGAAATGAGCAGTTCTTC.

A few counts support this clonotype. This rearrangement joins TRBV5-6 to TRBJ1-4; D not resolved. CDR3 length equals 14 residues. Germline CDR1 and CDR2: SGHDT and YYEEEE. V lost 4 bases to trimming and J lost 8 bases, with 15 bases between them. CDR3 protein: CASSQLFLGEKLFF. CDR3 coding DNA: TGTGCCAGCAGCCAGCTATTCCTGGGGGAAAAACTGTTTTTT.

The sample holds a few counts of this clonotype. The V gene is TRBV7-2, the J gene TRBJ2-4, with D possibly called TRBD1 or TRBD2 (5 bases each). Per the germline V gene, CDR1 is SGHTA and CDR2 is FQGNSA. The CDR3 has 13 amino acids. Trimming left V 6 bases short and J 9 bases short, with 15 bases between. DNA of the CDR3: TGTGCCAGCAGAACCAATGCTGGGGGCATTCAGTACTTC. Translation gives CASRTNAGGIQYF.

The V call is TRBV27, the J call TRBJ2-1; the match to TRBD1 covers 10 bases. The trim removed 4 bases at V and 8 bases at J, leaving 8 bases unmatched. In germline, CDR1 is MNHEY, CDR2 SMNVEV (reference sequence). This CDR3 region has 15 residues. CDR3 sequence: CASSSADRGTYEQFF. Here the CDR3 DNA reads TGTGCCAGCAGTTCTGCGGACAGGGGGACGTATGAGCAGTTCTTC.

This clonotype showed up many times. V is TRBV5-1 and J is TRBJ2-7; D not certain. The V gene lost 1 base and the J gene lost 4 bases, with 9 bases spanning the gap. Germline CDR1 and CDR2: SGHRS and YFSETQ. The CDR3 covers 13 residues. The CDR3 reads CASSLTPTYEQYF. CDR3 nucleotides: TGCGCCAGCAGCTTGACCCCGACTTACGAGCAGTACTTC.

CDR3 DNA: TGTGCCAGCAGCTTAGAGGGTAGCGGGGCTGGCGAGACCCAGTACTTC. This translates into CASSLEGSGAGETQYF. The chain employs TRBV13 and TRBJ2-5; 8 bases are a match to TRBD2. V lost 1 base and J lost 5; bases outside the gene matches: 9. This CDR3 is built from 16 residues. From germline, CDR1 is PRHDT and CDR2 FYEKMQ (reference sequence).

The genes are TRBV7-9 and TRBJ1-4; no firm D call. From germline, CDR1 is SEHNR and CDR2 FQNEAQ (reference sequence). The CDR3 loop spans 13 amino acids. V was cut by 5 bases and J by 8 bases, with 12 bases left in between. This CDR3 is CASSAPQEEKLFF. The CDR3 DNA reads TGTGCCAGCAGCGCCCCCCAGGAAGAAAAACTGTTTTTT.

CDR3 nucleotides: TGTGCCAGCAGCCATGAGGGGGGAGCTAATGAAAAACTGTTTTTT. It is translated as CASSHEGGANEKLFF. V gene TRBV4-2 combines with J gene TRBJ1-4; the D gene is possibly TRBD1 (6 bases). Germline lookup yields CDR1 LGHNA and CDR2 YNFKEQ. The CDR3 has 15 amino acids. Between the trimmed V and J ends, which lost 3 bases and 3 bases, there was a span of 11 bases.

The genes are TRBV12-3 or TRBV12-4 and TRBJ1-2, with 7 bases that match TRBD1. The V segment lost 5 bases and the J segment 7 bases; nucleotides outside the gene matches: 19. The CDR3 covers 17 residues. In nucleotides, the CDR3 is TGTGCCAGCAGTCCTCTCCACCACGGGACAGATTTTGGTGGCTACACCTTC. Translating gives CASSPLHHGTDFGGYTF.

This clonotype showed up just a few times. The gene calls are TRBV5-6 and TRBJ1-2; a weak D match, TRBD1 (5 bases). CDR1 SGHDT and CDR2 YYEEEE come from the germline V gene. CDR3 length: 12 amino acids. Trimming took off 0 bases at V and 13 bases at J, with 13 bases between the two ends. As DNA, the CDR3 is TGTGCCAGCAGCTTGGGACAGACTTACCTCACCTTC. It encodes CASSLGQTYLTF.

J is TRBJ2-7 and V is TRBV7-9; 9 positions match TRBD1. J lost 4 bases, V lost 5 bases, and 12 bases had no gene match. This CDR3 has 16 amino acids. CDR1 SEHNR and CDR2 FQNEAQ come from the germline V gene (reference sequence). The CDR3 protein is CASSNTTGGYWYEQYF. CDR3 DNA: TGTGCCAGCAGCAATACAACAGGGGGCTATTGGTACGAGCAGTACTTC.

The chain employs TRBV28 and TRBJ1-2; a possible D gene is TRBD1 (5 bases). Germline assignment: CDR1 MDHEN and CDR2 SYDVKM. The CDR3 extends over 13 amino acids. The V end lost 4 bases, the J end lost 4 bases, and 10 bases lay between the germline ends. The CDR3 is CASSSPDSYGYTF. The CDR3 DNA reads TGTGCCAGCAGTTCCCCTGACAGCTATGGCTACACCTTC.

CDR3 bases: TGTGCCAGCAGCGTAGCGGGACAACCAAGCTACGAGCAGTACTTC. This sequence encodes CASSVAGQPSYEQYF. The rearrangement links TRBV9 to TRBJ2-7; D may be TRBD1 (6 bases). The germline CDR1 and CDR2 sequences are SGDLS and YYNGEE. This CDR3 spans 15 amino acids. Trimming left V 0 bases short and J 3 bases short, with 13 bases between.

J is TRBJ2-7 and V is TRBV6-5; maybe TRBD1 (5 bases). The V gene's germline CDR1 is MNHEY and CDR2 SVGAGI. The length of the CDR3 is 14 residues. Trimming left V 2 bases short and J 4 bases short, with 12 bases between. In DNA, the CDR3 is TGTGCCAGCAGTTACGCAGTAGGGGTATACGAGCAGTACTTC. Translating it yields CASSYAVGVYEQYF.

This chain uses TRBV29-1 with TRBJ2-1, with 14 bases that match TRBD2. Germline V CDR1 and CDR2: SQVTM, ANQGSEA. CDR3 size: 19 residues. J gave up 0 bases and V 3 bases, and 10 bases lay outside the gene matches. The CDR3 nucleotides are TGCAGCGTTGACGAACCGGGACTAGCGGGAGTGGGCTCCTACAATGAGCAGTTCTTC. Translation gives CSVDEPGLAGVGSYNEQFF.

The CDR3 DNA reads TGTGCCAGCAGTCCCGGACCGCACACCGGGGAGCTGTTTTTT. Translation gives CASSPGPHTGELFF. V is TRBV6-5 and J is TRBJ2-2; D gene ambiguous. There are 14 residues in the CDR3. Germline V gene lookup returns CDR1 MNHEY and CDR2 SVGAGI. V lost 5 bases and J lost 3, with 10 bases in between.

Only one count was recorded for this clonotype. This chain connects TRBV10-3 to TRBJ2-2, with no clear D. This CDR3 is 13 amino acids long. Trimming took 5 bases from V and 5 from J, leaving 9 bases between them. Germline V gene sequence: CDR1 ENHRY, CDR2 SYGVKD. CDR3 DNA: TGTGCCATCAGTCCCACTGCTACCGGGGAGCTGTTTTTT. Encoded protein: CAISPTATGELFF.

The CDR3 reads CASSEPGTGRYNEQFF. In DNA, the CDR3 is TGTGCCAGCAGCGAGCCCGGGACAGGGCGTTACAATGAGCAGTTCTTC. V is TRBV27 and J is TRBJ2-1, with 9 bases fitting TRBD1. From germline, CDR1 is MNHEY and CDR2 SMNVEV (reference sequence). This CDR3 is 16 amino acids long. V lost 6 bases to trimming and J lost 4 bases; unmatched junction nucleotides: 10.

V is TRBV29-1 and J is TRBJ2-6; 7 nucleotides line up with TRBD1. This CDR3 contains 16 residues. Per the germline V gene, CDR1 is SQVTM and CDR2 is ANQGSEA. V lost 7 bases, J lost 1 base, and 10 bases stayed unmatched. The CDR3 loop reads CSALGTELSGANVLTF. CDR3 nucleotides: TGCAGCGCCCTAGGGACAGAGCTTTCTGGGGCCAACGTCCTGACTTTC.

The rearrangement uses TRBV10-3 and TRBJ2-1, with TRBD1 identical over 7 bases. V trimming: 2 bases; J trimming: 7 bases; junction bases outside the gene matches: 8. The CDR3 extends over 15 amino acids. CDR1 ENHRY and CDR2 SYGVKD come from the germline V gene. The DNA of the CDR3 is TGTGCCATCAGTGAGACCTTACAGGGGCGGAATGAGCAGTTCTTC. Amino acids: CAISETLQGRNEQFF.

The chain has TRBV21-1 and TRBJ2-4; the table's D gene call, TRBD2, was not cross checked with the DNA. TRBV21-1 is a documented pseudogene. The CDR3 totals 17 residues. The CDR3 DNA reads TGTGCCAGCAGCACGCGACGAGCGGGGGAGTTTGGGGACATTCAGTACTTC. Amino acid sequence: CASSTRRAGEFGDIQYF.

This clonotype was observed a handful of times. The chain carries TRBV4-3 and TRBJ2-3, with a possible D match to TRBD1 (5 bases). There are 18 residues in the CDR3. Germline assignment: CDR1 LGHNA and CDR2 YSLEER. V was trimmed by 0 bases and J by 3 bases, leaving 19 bases between them. CDR3 protein: CASSQEPQGFKGTDTQYF. Here the CDR3 DNA reads TGCGCCAGCAGCCAAGAACCGCAGGGTTTTAAGGGGACAGATACGCAGTATTTT.

This clonotype was detected only a few times. CDR3 loop: CASSLAGGSDEQFF. The CDR3 DNA is TGTGCCAGCAGCTTAGCGGGAGGTTCGGATGAGCAGTTCTTC. The V and J genes are TRBV7-7 and TRBJ2-1; D is perhaps TRBD2 (6 bases). Germline V gene data show CDR1 as SSHAT and CDR2 as FNYEAQ (reference sequence). V shed 0 bases and J shed 8 bases, with 11 bases lying between them. CDR3 length equals 14 residues.